One and the same sample provided the 24 T cell receptor beta chains below, sequenced in a study of response to subunit inactivated influenza vaccine. TCRdb redid the calling of the RT-PCR reads with MiXCR, one entry per CDR3 protein. The sample consists of under 850,000 distinct CDR3 sequences, about a fifth of them appearing once. The source was PBMCs from blood, collected 5 days after vaccination. The receptors originated from a man aged 50-60 years who received an inactivated influenza vaccine.

This clonotype was recorded a few times. This chain joins TRBV5-1 and TRBJ2-1; D possibly corresponds to TRBD1 (5 bases). Germline lookup yields CDR1 SGHRS and CDR2 YFSETQ. The CDR3 extends over 15 amino acids. V shed 6 bases and J shed 0 bases, with 13 bases lying between them. The CDR3 is CASNLLDSSYNEQFF. In DNA, the CDR3 is TGCGCCAGCAACCTACTCGACAGCTCCTACAATGAGCAGTTCTTC. Looking up the rest from reference TRBV5-1 and TRBJ2-1 gives the full variable domain: KAGVTQTPRYLIKTRGQQVTLSCSPISGHRSVSWYQQTPGQGLQFLFEYFSETQRNKGNFPGRFSGRQFSNSRSEMNVSTLELGDSALYLCASNLLDSSYNEQFFGPGTRLTVL.

This clonotype was seen ten or more times. The gene calls are TRBV12-3 or TRBV12-4 and TRBJ2-1; 12 nucleotides match TRBD2. The CDR3 extends over 17 amino acids. The V segment lost 3 bases and the J segment 8 bases; nucleotides outside the gene matches: 11. CDR3 in DNA: TGTGCCAGCAGTTTTCGTCTAGCGGGGGGGCCGGGCGATGAGCAGTTCTTC. Translated, it gives CASSFRLAGGPGDEQFF.

The J gene is TRBJ1-1, the V gene TRBV6-1; TRBD1 might be the D (6 bases). CDR1 is MNHNS, CDR2 SASEGT, per germline. The V and J ends lost 2 bases and 0 bases respectively, with 19 bases between them. The CDR3 length is 18 residues. DNA for the CDR3: TGTGCCAGCAGTGAACAGACCGGTGCATGGGGGCTGAACACTGAAGCTTTCTTT. This sequence encodes CASSEQTGAWGLNTEAFF.

The rearrangement joins TRBV20-1 to TRBJ2-7; a possible D gene is TRBD1 (5 bases). The CDR3 is 15 amino acids. CDR1 and CDR2 from the germline V gene are DFQATT and SNEGSKA (reference sequence). Trimming shortened V by 0 bases and J by 2 bases, and 14 bases separated the two germline ends. DNA of the CDR3: TGCAGTGCTAGAGAAATCGGCAGGGCGGCCTACGAGCAGTACTTC. It specifies CSAREIGRAAYEQYF.

This clonotype was recorded a few times. This chain connects TRBV5-5 to TRBJ2-2; TRBD1 is a possible D gene (5 bases). V lost 0 bases and J lost 5, with 14 bases in between. Germline CDR1 SGHKS, CDR2 YYEKEE (reference sequence). The length of the CDR3 is 16 residues. For the CDR3, the DNA is TGTGCCAGCAGCTTGGGAAGGGGATTGGGAACCGGGGAGCTGTTTTTT. Translation gives CASSLGRGLGTGELFF.

This clonotype was observed a few times. CDR3 nucleotide sequence: TGTGCCAGCAGAACTAGCGGCTTCGACAATGAGCAGTTCTTC. Amino acids: CASRTSGFDNEQFF. This chain links TRBV6-1 with TRBJ2-1, with TRBD2 matching 8 bases. Germline assignment: CDR1 MNHNS and CDR2 SASEGT. There are 14 residues in the CDR3. V was pared by 6 bases and J by 5 bases, with 6 bases of the junction left unmatched.

V usage is TRBV5-5 and J usage is TRBJ2-5; a possible D gene is TRBD2 (6 bases). V gave up 4 bases and J gave up 1 base, with 17 bases separating them. This CDR3 spans 16 amino acids. Germline V gene sequence: CDR1 SGHKS, CDR2 YYEKEE (reference sequence). CDR3 in DNA: TGTGCCAGCAGCCCCCGCGCGGGGACGATCCAAGAGACCCAGTACTTC. Amino acids: CASSPRAGTIQETQYF.

CDR3 protein: CSVGGLYGYTF. The CDR3 DNA reads TGCAGCGTGGGGGGGCTCTATGGCTACACCTTC. The genes are TRBV29-1 and TRBJ1-2, with D possibly TRBD1 on 6 matching bases. Germline V gives CDR1 SQVTM, CDR2 ANQGSEA. The germline V and J ends were trimmed by 6 bases and 4 bases, with 9 bases remaining between them. The CDR3 runs to 11 residues.

This clonotype has only a few counts. V gene TRBV20-1 combines with J gene TRBJ2-1, with 9 bases identical to TRBD2. Germline V gene data show CDR1 as DFQATT and CDR2 as SNEGSKA (reference sequence). This CDR3 is built from 14 residues. The trim removed 3 bases at V and 8 bases at J, leaving 8 bases unmatched. The CDR3 reads CSASQAGGTHEQFF. In DNA form, the CDR3 reads TGCAGTGCTAGTCAGGCGGGAGGGACCCATGAGCAGTTCTTC.

The chain couples TRBV6-5 to TRBJ1-4, with no clear D. With 0 bases removed from V and 8 bases from J, the gap between germline ends came to 7 bases. The CDR3 is 13 residues long. CDR1 and CDR2 from the germline V gene are MNHEY and SVGAGI. CDR3 sequence (DNA): TGTGCCAGCAGTTACTCCCTGGAGGAAAAACTGTTTTTT. Amino acid sequence: CASSYSLEEKLFF.

This clonotype was seen a few times. The rearrangement links TRBV9 to TRBJ1-4; D is undetermined. The CDR3 extends over 14 amino acids. Per germline, CDR1 SGDLS and CDR2 YYNGEE. Trimming removed 5 bases at V and 5 bases at J, with 13 bases between. CDR3 sequence: CASSSGDLNEKLFF. The DNA of the CDR3 is TGTGCCAGCAGTTCGGGAGACCTCAATGAAAAACTGTTTTTT.

The CDR3 protein is CASSVDRWEMDTGELFF. DNA of the CDR3: TGTGCCAGCAGCGTAGATAGGTGGGAGATGGACACCGGGGAGCTGTTTTTT. The chain employs TRBV9 and TRBJ2-2, with D tentatively TRBD2 (5 bases). The CDR3 has 17 amino acids. V lost 0 bases and J 3 bases, leaving 15 bases between the germline ends. Germline loops: CDR1 SGDLS, CDR2 YYNGEE.

The sample holds a few counts of this clonotype. The CDR3 sequence is CASSPSGATYAGELFF. DNA for the CDR3: TGTGCCAGCAGCCCATCCGGGGCTACCTACGCCGGGGAGCTGTTTTTT. This sequence joins TRBV7-2 and TRBJ2-2, with D possibly being TRBD1 or TRBD2 (5 bases each). CDR3 length: 16 amino acids. V lost 5 bases and J 6 bases, leaving 19 bases between the germline ends. Germline CDR1 SGHTA, CDR2 FQGNSA.

The chain links TRBV20-1 to TRBJ2-3; 13 bases align to TRBD2. The CDR3 is 15 residues long. Germline CDR1 DFQATT, CDR2 SNEGSKA (reference sequence). V gave up 5 bases and J gave up 1 base; unmatched junction bases: 3. The chain's CDR3 is CSAGTSGMGTDTQYF. The CDR3 DNA sequence: TGCAGTGCTGGGACTAGCGGGATGGGCACAGATACGCAGTATTTT.

The J gene is TRBJ1-1, the V gene TRBV12-3 or TRBV12-4, with D maybe TRBD1 (5 bases). The CDR3 runs 14 residues. V was trimmed by 6 bases and J by 7 bases, leaving 18 bases between them. The CDR3 reads CASSPGDYGGEAFF. The CDR3 DNA is TGTGCCAGCAGCCCGGGGGACTATGGGGGTGAAGCTTTCTTT.

This sequence joins TRBV25-1 and TRBJ2-2; D is perhaps TRBD1 or TRBD2 (6 bases each). Germline CDR1 MGHDK, CDR2 SYGVNS. V dropped 1 base and J dropped 2 bases, with 8 bases sitting between them. The CDR3 is 15 amino acids. The CDR3 spells CASSEWGANTGELFF. The CDR3 DNA is TGTGCCAGCAGTGAATGGGGGGCAAACACCGGGGAGCTGTTTTTT. The whole variable domain, filled in from reference TRBV25-1 and TRBJ2-2, reads EADIYQTPRYLVIGTGKKITLECSQTMGHDKMYWYQQDPGMELHLIHYSYGVNSTEKGDLSSESTVSRIRTEHFPLTLESARPSHTSQYLCASSEWGANTGELFFGEGSRLTVL.

The chain joins TRBV9 to TRBJ2-1, with a possible D match to TRBD2 (6 bases). CDR3 size: 15 residues. Germline V CDR1 and CDR2: SGDLS, YYNGEE. The V gene lost 4 bases and the J gene lost 8 bases, with 19 bases spanning the gap. The CDR3 DNA sequence: TGTGCCAGCAGCCCGAGGGGCGGGAAAACGGATGAGCAGTTCTTC. It specifies CASSPRGGKTDEQFF.

This clonotype was counted between two and nine times. Relative to the germline gene, one junction end is altered; a read error may explain this. V gene TRBV9 combines with J gene TRBJ1-2, with a weak D call TRBD1 (6 bases). Germline loops: CDR1 SGDLS, CDR2 YYNGEE. The CDR3 spans 12 residues. CDR3 nucleotides: TGTGCCAGCAGCGTAGATGGCGGGGGGCTATACTTC. The encoded protein is CASSVDGGGLYF.

This chain joins TRBV28 and TRBJ2-4; 10 bases are a match to TRBD1. Trimming took 1 base from V and 16 from J; bases not matched to a gene: 4. Germline CDR1 reads MDHEN; CDR2 reads SYDVKM. The CDR3 has 12 amino acids. CDR3 region: CASSLSGDRGYF. CDR3 coding DNA: TGTGCCAGCAGTTTATCCGGGGACAGGGGATACTTC.

This chain uses TRBV20-1 with TRBJ1-1; maybe TRBD1 (6 bases). The V gene lost 8 bases and the J gene lost 5 bases, with 15 bases spanning the gap. The CDR3 length is 12 residues. Per germline, CDR1 DFQATT and CDR2 SNEGSKA (reference sequence). The DNA for the CDR3 is TGCAGTCCTGTCGGGGGCAGGACTGAAGCTTTCTTT. Protein: CSPVGGRTEAFF.

V is TRBV4-2 and J is TRBJ2-3; the D gene is possibly TRBD1 (5 bases). The CDR3 runs to 14 residues. Germline CDR1 reads LGHNA; CDR2 reads YNFKEQ. V dropped 5 bases and J dropped 6 bases, with 15 bases sitting between them. The CDR3 region has the DNA TGTGCCAGCAGCACCATACAGGATACGGATACGCAGTATTTT. As protein: CASSTIQDTDTQYF.

This clonotype was observed a few times. The gene calls are TRBV5-6 and TRBJ2-2; D not certain. This CDR3 is 18 amino acids long. V was clipped by 0 bases and J by 1 base, with 16 bases between them. CDR1 is SGHDT and CDR2 is YYEEEE in the germline V gene. The DNA of the CDR3 is TGTGCCAGCAGCTTGGCCGGGCAGCCACTAAAGAACACCGGGGAGCTGTTTTTT. Residues: CASSLAGQPLKNTGELFF.

This clonotype was detected only a few times. The chain combines TRBV27 with TRBJ1-2; possible D gene TRBD1, 6 bases. CDR1 is MNHEY and CDR2 is SMNVEV in the germline V gene (reference sequence). The CDR3 sequence is 15 residues long. Trimming stripped 6 bases from V and 2 bases from J, with 16 bases between. The DNA of the CDR3 is TGTGCCAGCAGCTTAGGGGGGCTACCAAACTATGGCTACACCTTC. Protein sequence: CASSLGGLPNYGYTF.

The chain links TRBV29-1 to TRBJ2-1; D may match TRBD1 or TRBD2 (5 bases each). V was clipped by 3 bases and J by 6 bases, with 27 bases between them. The CDR3 has 18 amino acids. The V gene's germline CDR1 is SQVTM and CDR2 ANQGSEA. CDR3 amino acids: CSVDFGGPRVGRSNEQFF. DNA for the CDR3: TGCAGCGTTGATTTTGGGGGACCAAGAGTAGGAAGGTCCAATGAGCAGTTCTTC.